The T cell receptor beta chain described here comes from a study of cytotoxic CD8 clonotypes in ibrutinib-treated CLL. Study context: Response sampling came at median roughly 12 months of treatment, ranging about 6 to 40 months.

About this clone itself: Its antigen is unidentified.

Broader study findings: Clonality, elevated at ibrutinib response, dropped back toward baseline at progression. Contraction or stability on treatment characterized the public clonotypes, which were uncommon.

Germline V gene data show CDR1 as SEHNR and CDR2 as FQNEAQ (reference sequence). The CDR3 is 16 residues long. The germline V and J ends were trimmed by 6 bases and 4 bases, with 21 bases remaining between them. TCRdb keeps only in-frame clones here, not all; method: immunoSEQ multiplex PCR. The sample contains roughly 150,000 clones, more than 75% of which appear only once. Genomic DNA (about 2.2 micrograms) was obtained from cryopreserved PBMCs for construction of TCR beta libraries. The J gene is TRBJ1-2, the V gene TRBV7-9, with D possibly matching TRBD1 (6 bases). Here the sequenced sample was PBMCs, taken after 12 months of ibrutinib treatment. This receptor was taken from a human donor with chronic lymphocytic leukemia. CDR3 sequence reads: CASSLTTTGSSYGYTF. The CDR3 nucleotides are TGTGCCAGCAGTTTGACAACTACAGGGTCATCCTATGGCTACACCTTC.